A selection of T cell receptor beta chains follows, all from one sample in a study of T-cell memory formation after mild COVID-19. Using its own MiXCR run on the 5' RACE reads, TCRdb lists one record per CDR3 protein. The sample holds approximately 98,000 distinct CDR3 sequences; 15% to 20% are singletons and the top ten take about 6%. Sequenced material: PBMCs or a T cell subset sorted from them (not recorded which). The receptors come from a man aged 18-30 years who had mild COVID-19 (a few samples of this study predate the infection). Cell type and time point are not known. Each CDR3 is given with its conserved first and last residue. D genes are given only for firm matches. Rows may omit the clone size; those that give it use once, few, many or a size class.

cdr3_length d_call j_call v_call clone_size cdr3_aa cdr3_nt
14 . TRBJ1-3 TRBV10-2 few CASSGLLGGNTIYF TGCGCCAGCAGCGGACTGCTCGGAGGAAACACCATATATTTT
12 . TRBJ2-5 TRBV20-1 . CSAIEKWGTQYF TGCAGTGCGATAGAGAAGTGGGGGACCCAGTACTTC
14 . TRBJ1-3 TRBV7-6 . CASSLETAGNTIYF TGTGCCAGCAGCTTAGAAACGGCTGGAAACACCATATATTTT
12 TRBD1 TRBJ1-2 TRBV20-1 . CSARDREYGYTF TGCAGTGCGAGGGACAGGGAGTATGGCTACACCTTC
12 . TRBJ1-2 TRBV7-9 . CASSLGRAGYTF TGTGCCAGCAGCTTAGGCAGGGCCGGCTACACCTTC
15 TRBD2 TRBJ2-3 TRBV4-2 few CASSLQAGPTDTQYF TGTGCCAGCAGCCTCCAAGCGGGACCCACAGATACGCAGTATTTT
16 . TRBJ1-5 TRBV7-8 once CASSLVGGLSNQPQHF TGTGCCAGCAGCTTAGTCGGTGGACTGAGCAATCAGCCCCAGCATTTT
11 . TRBJ2-1 TRBV2 . CASRGAGEQFF TGTGCCAGCAGGGGGGCTGGGGAGCAGTTCTTC
13 TRBD1 TRBJ1-2 TRBV27 many CASKPGGAFGYTF TGTGCCAGCAAACCAGGGGGTGCTTTTGGCTACACCTTC
14 . TRBJ1-3 TRBV6-6 few CASSSGGSGNTIYF TGTGCCAGCAGTTCGGGGGGGTCTGGAAACACCATATATTTT
14 . TRBJ2-7 TRBV18 few CASSPSGGIHEQYF TGTGCCAGCTCACCCTCGGGGGGCATCCACGAGCAGTACTTC
15 . TRBJ2-7 TRBV12-3/TRBV12-4 few CASSLGSDPGYEQYF TGTGCCAGCAGTTTAGGTTCGGACCCGGGGTACGAGCAGTACTTC
15 . TRBJ2-3 TRBV15 . CATSRGSGGTDTQYF TGTGCCACCAGCAGAGGTTCGGGGGGCACAGATACGCAGTATTTT
13 . TRBJ1-4 TRBV10-3 few CAISGSAGEKLFF TGTGCCATCAGTGGGTCGGCAGGGGAAAAACTGTTTTTT
16 . TRBJ1-1 TRBV11-2 many CASSLEWRLKNTEAFF TGTGCCAGCAGCTTAGAATGGCGCCTAAAGAACACTGAAGCTTTCTTT
15 . TRBJ2-7 TRBV4-2 once CASSQDIRDNYEQYF TGTGCCAGCAGCCAAGATATCCGGGACAACTACGAGCAGTACTTC
14 . TRBJ1-1 TRBV29-1 few CSVRRGLQGTEAFF TGCAGCGTTCGAAGGGGCCTCCAGGGCACTGAAGCTTTCTTT
12 . TRBJ1-1 TRBV7-8 few CASSLGRTEAFF TGTGCCAGCAGCTTAGGCCGCACTGAAGCTTTCTTT
17 TRBD1 TRBJ1-4 TRBV12-3/TRBV12-4 few CASSPGLGGTTNEKLFF TGTGCCAGCAGTCCCGGGCTAGGGGGCACAACTAATGAAAAACTGTTTTTT
13 . TRBJ2-5 TRBV24-1 many CATSDSQRETQYF TGTGCCACCAGTGATTCGCAGAGGGAGACCCAGTACTTC
15 . TRBJ2-3 TRBV5-1 . CASSLGTAGPDTQYF TGCGCCAGCAGCTTGGGAACGGCGGGCCCAGATACGCAGTATTTT
14 TRBD1 TRBJ2-1 TRBV5-1 few CASSPGTGGDEQFF TGCGCCAGCAGCCCCGGGACAGGGGGAGATGAGCAGTTCTTC
14 . TRBJ1-1 TRBV20-1 few CSARDPLARAEAFF TGCAGTGCTAGAGACCCCCTAGCTCGCGCTGAAGCTTTCTTT
13 TRBD2 TRBJ2-7 TRBV7-2 . CASSLSGGYEQYF TGTGCCAGCAGCCTTAGCGGGGGATACGAGCAGTACTTC
16 . TRBJ1-4 TRBV9 . CASSSGPVVPPEKLFF TGTGCCAGCAGCTCGGGGCCAGTCGTTCCGCCCGAAAAACTGTTTTTT
12 . TRBJ2-4 TRBV20-1 few CSAVRGTDIQYF TGCAGTGCGGTCAGGGGTACGGACATTCAGTACTTC
14 . TRBJ2-3 TRBV25-1 few CASSDPGGTDTQYF TGTGCCAGCAGTGACCCCGGTGGTACAGATACGCAGTATTTT
15 . TRBJ2-6 TRBV20-1 . CSASLGTGGANVLTF TGCAGTGCTAGCTTAGGGACTGGTGGGGCCAACGTCCTGACTTTC
15 . TRBJ1-5 TRBV7-3 . CASSLTGGSNQPQHF TGTGCCAGCAGCTTAACAGGGGGGAGCAATCAGCCCCAGCATTTT
12 . TRBJ1-1 TRBV10-3 . CAISEGAGEAFF TGTGCCATCAGTGAGGGGGCTGGTGAAGCTTTCTTT
13 . TRBJ1-1 TRBV4-3 . CASSQVRGTEAFF TGCGCCAGCAGCCAAGTACGGGGAACTGAAGCTTTCTTT
12 . TRBJ2-5 TRBV20-1 . CSASNTQETQYF TGCAGTGCTAGTAATACGCAAGAGACCCAGTACTTC
15 TRBD1 TRBJ2-2 TRBV7-2 . CASSPMTGMNGELFF TGTGCCAGCAGCCCAATGACAGGGATGAACGGGGAGCTGTTTTTT
13 . TRBJ1-2 TRBV9 few CASSALGDNGYTF TGTGCCAGCAGCGCCCTGGGGGACAATGGCTACACCTTC
15 TRBD1 TRBJ1-1 TRBV9 . CASSVRPGQAPEAFF TGTGCCAGCAGCGTCCGCCCGGGACAGGCCCCTGAAGCTTTCTTT
16 . TRBJ2-5 TRBV7-7 . CASSLGLRDSGETQYF TGTGCTAGCAGCTTAGGGCTCCGGGACTCGGGAGAGACCCAGTACTTC
13 . TRBJ1-5 TRBV6-5 . CASSYDLRQPQHF TGTGCCAGCAGTTACGATCTTCGACAGCCCCAGCATTTT
15 TRBD1 TRBJ2-3 TRBV7-2 few CASSLVGTGKDTQYF TGTGCCAGCAGCCTAGTAGGGACAGGGAAAGATACGCAGTATTTT
15 TRBD2 TRBJ2-2 TRBV4-1 . CASSHGGAVTGELFF TGCGCCAGCAGCCACGGGGGGGCCGTCACCGGGGAGCTGTTTTTT
15 . TRBJ2-3 TRBV5-5 few CASSIAPGLTDTQYF TGTGCCAGCAGCATAGCCCCGGGGCTCACAGATACGCAGTATTTT
16 TRBD2 TRBJ2-7 TRBV7-9 few CASRAPQPGLAYEQYF TGTGCCAGCAGGGCCCCCCAACCGGGACTAGCGTACGAGCAGTACTTC
16 TRBD2 TRBJ2-3 TRBV4-3 few CASSQARTSGTDTQYF TGCGCCAGCAGCCAGGCCCGGACTAGCGGCACAGATACGCAGTATTTT
15 . TRBJ2-1 TRBV20-1 few CSARETATSYNEQFF TGCAGTGCTAGAGAAACCGCGACTTCCTACAATGAGCAGTTCTTC
15 TRBD1 TRBJ1-3 TRBV4-3 . CASSLGWDRGNTIYF TGCGCCAGCAGCCTTGGGTGGGACAGGGGAAACACCATATATTTT
13 . TRBJ2-3 TRBV4-2 . CASSPMEVRRQYF TGTGCCAGCAGCCCCATGGAGGTCCGGCGACAGTATTTT
17 . TRBJ2-1 TRBV6-5 few CASSYSVTGGLRDEQFF TGTGCCAGCAGTTACTCGGTGACGGGGGGCCTCCGGGATGAGCAGTTCTTC
13 . TRBJ1-6 TRBV7-9 . CASSLGGDSPLHF TGTGCCAGCAGCTTAGGGGGGGACTCACCCCTCCACTTT